This TCR beta chain originates from a study of neurological immune-mediated disorders. This clonotype was observed many times. MiXCR, run by TCRdb on the 5' RACE reads, gives a single entry per CDR3 protein. Found here are over 35,000 distinct CDR3 sequences, 2% to 2.5% of them singletons; the top ten hold approximately 2.4%. The germline gives CDR1 WSHSY, CDR2 SAAADI. V was pared by 0 bases and J by 7 bases, with 11 bases between. The CDR3 totals 14 residues. The sequenced material came from PBMCs. This clonotype was sampled from a man aged 45-65 years with multiple sclerosis. The chain uses TRBV10-2 and TRBJ2-3, with D tentatively TRBD1 or TRBD2 (5 bases each). Here the CDR3 DNA reads TGCGCCAGCAGTGAGTCGACGGGACGCCATACGCAGTATTTT. As protein: CASSESTGRHTQYF.